This T cell receptor beta chain was observed in a study of T-cell memory formation after mild COVID-19. Study findings and constraints: Contracting clones localized mainly to CM and EM when CD4+ and mainly to EMRA when CD8+. Second-wave clones with a day 37 peak had unconfirmed SARS-CoV-2 specificity.

MiXCR, run by TCRdb on the 5' RACE reads, gives a single entry per CDR3 protein. The sample includes about 300,000 distinct CDR3 sequences, approximately 19% of them seen just once. As to this clonotype: Its specificity is unknown.

Germline lookup yields CDR1 DFQATT and CDR2 SNEGSKA (reference sequence). CDR3 length: 13 amino acids. Trimming left V 0 bases short and J 0 bases short, with 6 bases between. The origin of this receptor is a young man who had mild COVID-19 (a few samples of this study predate the infection). Cell type and time point are not known. Sequences were obtained from PBMCs or a T cell subset sorted from them (not recorded which). The chain is built from TRBV20-1 and TRBJ2-7, with unresolved D. The CDR3 DNA follows: TGCAGTGCTAGAGATTTGTACTCCTACGAGCAGTACGTC. It is translated as CSARDLYSYEQYV.